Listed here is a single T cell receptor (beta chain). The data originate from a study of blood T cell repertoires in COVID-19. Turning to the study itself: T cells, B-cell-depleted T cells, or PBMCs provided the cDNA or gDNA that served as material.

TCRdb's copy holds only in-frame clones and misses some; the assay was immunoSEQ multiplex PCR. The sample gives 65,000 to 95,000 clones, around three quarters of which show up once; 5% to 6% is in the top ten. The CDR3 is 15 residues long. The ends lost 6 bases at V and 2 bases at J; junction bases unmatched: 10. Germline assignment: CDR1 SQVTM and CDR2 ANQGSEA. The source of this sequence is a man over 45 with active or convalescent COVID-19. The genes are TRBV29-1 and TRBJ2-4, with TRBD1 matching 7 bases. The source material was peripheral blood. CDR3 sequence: CSVSGTEIPKNIQYF. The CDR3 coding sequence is TGCAGCGTATCGGGGACAGAGATTCCCAAAAACATTCAGTACTTC.